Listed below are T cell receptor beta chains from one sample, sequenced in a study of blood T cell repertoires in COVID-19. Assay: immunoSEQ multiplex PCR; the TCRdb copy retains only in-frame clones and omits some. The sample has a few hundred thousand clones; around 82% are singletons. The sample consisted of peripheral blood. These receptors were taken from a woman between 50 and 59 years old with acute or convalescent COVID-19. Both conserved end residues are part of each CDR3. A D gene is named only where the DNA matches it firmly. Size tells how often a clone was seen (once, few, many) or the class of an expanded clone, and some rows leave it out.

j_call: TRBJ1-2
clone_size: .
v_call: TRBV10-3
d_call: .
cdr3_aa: CAISLSEGRYYGYTF
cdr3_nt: TGTGCCATCAGCCTCTCAGAGGGAAGGTACTATGGCTACACCTTC

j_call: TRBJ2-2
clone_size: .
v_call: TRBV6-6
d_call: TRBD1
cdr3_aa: CASSRDRDVGELFF
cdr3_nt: TGTGCCAGCAGCCGGGACAGGGATGTCGGGGAGCTGTTTTTT

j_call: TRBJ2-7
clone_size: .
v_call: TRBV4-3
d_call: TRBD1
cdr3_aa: CASSQEGDSLYEQYF
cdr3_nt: TGCGCCAGCAGCCAAGAGGGGGACAGTCTCTACGAGCAGTACTTC

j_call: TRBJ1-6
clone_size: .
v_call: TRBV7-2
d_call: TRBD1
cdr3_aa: CASSLGPDRVNSPLHF
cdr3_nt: TGTGCCAGCAGCTTGGGGCCTGACAGGGTCAATTCACCCCTCCACTTT

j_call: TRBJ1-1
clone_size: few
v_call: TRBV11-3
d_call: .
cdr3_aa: CASSPGRGNTEAFF
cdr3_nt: TGTGCCAGCAGCCCAGGTAGGGGAAACACTGAAGCTTTCTTT

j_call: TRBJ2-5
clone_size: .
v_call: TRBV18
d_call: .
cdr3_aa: CASSPPLFRSGSKETQYF
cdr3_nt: TGTGCCAGCTCACCACCGTTGTTTCGGTCGGGTTCGAAAGAGACCCAGTACTTC

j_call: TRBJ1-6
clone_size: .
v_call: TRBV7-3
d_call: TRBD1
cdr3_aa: CASSLSREGQGTFRPLHF
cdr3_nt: TGTGCCAGCAGCTTAAGTAGGGAGGGACAGGGGACCTTCCGACCCCTCCACTTT

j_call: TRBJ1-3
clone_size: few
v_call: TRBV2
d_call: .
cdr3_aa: CASTLSGNTIYF
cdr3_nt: TGTGCCAGCACCCTCTCTGGAAACACCATATATTTT

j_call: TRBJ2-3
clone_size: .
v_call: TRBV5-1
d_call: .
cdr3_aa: CASSLWGADTQYF
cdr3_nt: TGCGCCAGCAGCTTATGGGGGGCAGATACGCAGTATTTT

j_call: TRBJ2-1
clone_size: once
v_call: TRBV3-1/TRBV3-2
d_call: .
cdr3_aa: CASSSPSGDSYNEQFF
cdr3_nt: TGTGCCAGCAGCTCTCCTTCGGGGGACTCCTACAATGAGCAGTTCTTC

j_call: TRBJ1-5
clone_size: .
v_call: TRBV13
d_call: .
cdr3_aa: CASSLGGLGQPQHF
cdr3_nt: TGTGCCAGCAGCTTAGGGGGGCTGGGACAGCCCCAGCATTTT

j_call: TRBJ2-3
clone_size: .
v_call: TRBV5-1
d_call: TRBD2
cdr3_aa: CASSPGGAGPTDTQYF
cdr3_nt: TGCGCCAGCAGCCCCGGGGGGGCGGGGCCCACAGATACGCAGTATTTT

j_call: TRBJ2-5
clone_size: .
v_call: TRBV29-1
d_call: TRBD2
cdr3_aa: CSARGLTEKTQYF
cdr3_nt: TGCAGCGCACGGGGACTAACAGAAAAGACCCAGTACTTC

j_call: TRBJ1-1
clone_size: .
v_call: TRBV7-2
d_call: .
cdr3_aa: CASSLFGGQNTEAFF
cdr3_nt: TGTGCCAGCAGCTTATTCGGGGGGCAAAACACTGAAGCTTTCTTT

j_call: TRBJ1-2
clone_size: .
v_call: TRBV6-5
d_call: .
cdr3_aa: CASSSSYGYTF
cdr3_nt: TGTGCCAGCAGTTCTAGCTATGGCTACACCTTC

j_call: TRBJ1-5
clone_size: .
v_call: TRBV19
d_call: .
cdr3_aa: CASISPGKGNQPQHF
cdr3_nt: TGTGCCAGTATAAGTCCAGGGAAGGGAAATCAGCCCCAGCATTTT

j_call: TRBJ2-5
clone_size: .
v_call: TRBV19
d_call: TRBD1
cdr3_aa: CASSTLTGDQETQYF
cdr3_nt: TGTGCCAGTAGTACCCTGACAGGGGACCAAGAGACCCAGTACTTC

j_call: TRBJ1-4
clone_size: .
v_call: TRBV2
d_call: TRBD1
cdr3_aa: CASSETGGTNEKLFF
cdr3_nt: TGTGCCAGCAGTGAAACAGGGGGAACTAATGAAAAACTGTTTTTT

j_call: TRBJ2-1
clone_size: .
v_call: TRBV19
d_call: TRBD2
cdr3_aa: CASTPGLAGGYNEQFF
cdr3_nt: TGTGCCAGTACCCCGGGACTAGCGGGAGGATATAATGAGCAGTTCTTC

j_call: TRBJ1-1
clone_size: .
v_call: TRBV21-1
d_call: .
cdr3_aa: CASSMAGKITEAFF
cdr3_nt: TGTGCCAGCAGCATGGCAGGGAAGATCACTGAAGCTTTCTTT

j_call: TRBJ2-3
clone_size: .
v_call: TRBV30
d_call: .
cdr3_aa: CAWSRGDQGGADTQYF
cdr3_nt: TGTGCCTGGAGTAGAGGTGATCAGGGCGGAGCAGATACGCAGTATTTT

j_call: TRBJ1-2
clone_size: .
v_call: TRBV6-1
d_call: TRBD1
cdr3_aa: CASSGSVGQDNYGYTF
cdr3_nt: TGTGCCAGCAGTGGTTCTGTAGGACAGGATAACTATGGCTACACCTTC

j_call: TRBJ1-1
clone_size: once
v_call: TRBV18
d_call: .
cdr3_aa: CASSPEQGNTEAFF
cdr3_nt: TGTGCCAGCTCACCTGAGCAGGGTAACACTGAAGCTTTCTTT

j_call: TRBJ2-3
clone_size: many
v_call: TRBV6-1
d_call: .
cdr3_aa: CASSQGGGRATDTQYF
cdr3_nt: TGTGCCAGCAGTCAAGGTGGGGGCCGAGCGACAGATACGCAGTATTTT

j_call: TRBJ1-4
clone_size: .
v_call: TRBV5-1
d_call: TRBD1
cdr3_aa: CASSSEGQGNEKLFF
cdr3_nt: TGCGCCAGCAGCTCAGAAGGACAGGGTAATGAAAAACTGTTTTTT

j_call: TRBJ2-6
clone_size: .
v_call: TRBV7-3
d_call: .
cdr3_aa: CASSLRSANVLTF
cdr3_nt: TGTGCCAGCAGCCTTAGATCGGCCAACGTCCTGACTTTC

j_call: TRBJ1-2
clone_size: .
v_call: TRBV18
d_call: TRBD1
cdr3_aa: CASSRDRANYGYTF
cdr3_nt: TGTGCCAGCTCACGGGACAGAGCTAACTATGGCTACACCTTC

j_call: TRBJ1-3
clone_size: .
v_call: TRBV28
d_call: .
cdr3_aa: CASTPPGEISGNTIYF
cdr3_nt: TGTGCCAGCACCCCCCCGGGAGAGATCTCTGGAAACACCATATATTTT

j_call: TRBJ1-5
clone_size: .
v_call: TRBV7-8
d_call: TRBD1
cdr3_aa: CASSADRESSNQPQHF
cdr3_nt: TGTGCCAGCAGCGCCGACAGGGAGAGTTCCAATCAGCCCCAGCATTTT

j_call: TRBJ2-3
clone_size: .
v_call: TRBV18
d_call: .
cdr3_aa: CASSPLLEFGSDTQYF
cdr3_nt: TGTGCCAGCTCACCATTACTAGAATTTGGCTCAGATACGCAGTATTTT

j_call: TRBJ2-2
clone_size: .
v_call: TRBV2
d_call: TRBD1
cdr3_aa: CASSDVYLRGRQLFF
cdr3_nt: TGTGCCAGCAGTGATGTTTACCTCAGGGGGCGTCAGCTGTTTTTT

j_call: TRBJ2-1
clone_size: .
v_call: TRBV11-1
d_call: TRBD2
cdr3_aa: CASSLVRGGAYNEQFF
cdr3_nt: TGTGCCAGCAGCTTAGTCCGGGGGGGCGCCTACAATGAGCAGTTCTTC

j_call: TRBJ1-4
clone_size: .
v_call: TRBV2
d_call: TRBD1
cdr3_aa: CASMLQGNNEKLFF
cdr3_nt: TGTGCCAGCATGCTACAGGGGAATAATGAAAAACTGTTTTTT

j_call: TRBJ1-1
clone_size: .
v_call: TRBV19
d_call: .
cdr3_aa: CASSMSGDTEAFF
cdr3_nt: TGTGCCAGTAGTATGTCGGGGGACACTGAAGCTTTCTTT

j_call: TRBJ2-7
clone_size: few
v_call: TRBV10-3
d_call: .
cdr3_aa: CAIRQVYEQYF
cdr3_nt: TGTGCCATCAGACAGGTCTACGAGCAGTACTTC

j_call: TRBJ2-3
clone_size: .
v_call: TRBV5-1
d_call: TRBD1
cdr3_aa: CASSLADRGQDTQYF
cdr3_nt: TGCGCCAGCAGCTTGGCGGACAGGGGGCAAGATACGCAGTATTTT

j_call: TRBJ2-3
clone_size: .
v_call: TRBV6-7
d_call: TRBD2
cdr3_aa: CASSYGVREGRTDTQYF
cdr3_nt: TGTGCCAGCAGTTACGGTGTCCGGGAGGGCCGTACAGATACGCAGTATTTT

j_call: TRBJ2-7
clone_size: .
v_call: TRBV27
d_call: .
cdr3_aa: CASSLHSGYLYEQYF
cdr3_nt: TGTGCCAGCAGTCTTCACAGCGGCTACCTTTACGAGCAGTACTTC

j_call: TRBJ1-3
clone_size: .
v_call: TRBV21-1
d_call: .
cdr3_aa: CASLRQGEVSGNTIYF
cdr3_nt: TGTGCCAGCCTTCGACAGGGAGAGGTATCTGGAAACACCATATATTTT